In this sample, the clone carrying this TCR beta chain turned up a few times. Its antigen is not identified. This table comes from immunoSEQ multiplex PCR, and its TCRdb copy is limited to in-frame clones, with some not included. The table shows some 64,000 clones, with approximately 90% occurring only once. The V end was cut by 2 bases, the J end by 6 bases, with 11 bases between. CDR1 and CDR2 from the germline V gene are MNHEY and SMNVEV (reference sequence). CDR3 length: 14 amino acids. Patients were ineligible given autoimmune disease history or systemic immunosuppression. This sample was included in a study of OX40 agonist ivuxolimab in advanced cancers. Study outcomes and limitations: Averaging showed that CD8+ T cells had more expanded clones than CD4+ did. By week 6 at 0.1 to 3.0 mg/kg, blood CD4+ and CD8+ T cells had expanded clonally.

The TCR sequence derives from an adult with an advanced solid tumor such as melanoma, head and neck, liver or kidney cancer. The chain has TRBV27 and TRBJ1-5; D remains unclear. The input for sequencing was CD4+ or CD8+ T cells sorted from blood, taken in a trial of the OX40 agonist ivuxolimab. The CDR3 spells CASSLNPLTQPQHF. The CDR3 DNA reads as TGTGCCAGCAGTTTAAACCCCCTCACTCAGCCCCAGCATTTT.